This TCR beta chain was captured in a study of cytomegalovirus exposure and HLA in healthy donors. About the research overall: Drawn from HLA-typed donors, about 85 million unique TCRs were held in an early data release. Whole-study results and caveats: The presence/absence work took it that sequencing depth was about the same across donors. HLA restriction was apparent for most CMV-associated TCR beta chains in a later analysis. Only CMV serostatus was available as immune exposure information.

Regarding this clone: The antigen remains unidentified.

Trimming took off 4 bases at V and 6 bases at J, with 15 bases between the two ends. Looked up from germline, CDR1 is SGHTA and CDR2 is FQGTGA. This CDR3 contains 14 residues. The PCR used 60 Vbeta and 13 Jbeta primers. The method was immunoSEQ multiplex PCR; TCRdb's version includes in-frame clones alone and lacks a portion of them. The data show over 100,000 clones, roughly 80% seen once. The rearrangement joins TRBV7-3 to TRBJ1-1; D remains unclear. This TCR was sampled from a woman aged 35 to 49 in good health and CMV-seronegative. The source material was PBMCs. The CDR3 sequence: CASSSGSGISEAFF. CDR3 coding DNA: TGTGCCAGCAGCTCCGGGTCCGGGATATCTGAAGCTTTCTTT.